What follows are 2 T cell receptor beta chains derived from one specimen sequenced in a study of beta chain features in type 1 diabetes. Reverse transcription of all isolated RNA meant that expressed TCRB transcripts were sequenced. The protocol was immunoSEQ multiplex PCR, while the TCRdb copy is restricted to in-frame clones and leaves out a portion. This table holds some 410,000 clones, about an eighth found once. Sequencing was carried out using naive CD4+ T cells from blood. Source of these receptors: a young woman in good health.

This clone showed up just a few times. The chain recombines TRBV4-3 with TRBJ2-5, with 12 bases identical to TRBD2. The CDR3 consists of 16 residues. V was pared by 1 base and J by 4 bases, with 4 bases of the junction left unmatched. Germline-derived CDR1 and CDR2 are LGHNA and YSLEER. CDR3: CASSQVLAGGRETQYF. CDR3 nucleotide sequence: TGCGCCAGCAGCCAAGTCCTAGCGGGGGGGCGAGAGACCCAGTACTTC.

This clone showed up just a few times. The V gene is TRBV29-1, the J gene TRBJ2-7, with 9 bases aligning to TRBD1. The CDR3 loop spans 12 amino acids. Germline values: CDR1 SQVTM, CDR2 ANQGSEA. The V segment lost 4 bases and the J segment 7 bases; nucleotides outside the gene matches: 5. The CDR3 protein is CSVGRDRVEQYF. The CDR3 DNA follows: TGCAGCGTTGGGAGGGACAGGGTAGAGCAGTACTTC.